A single T cell receptor (beta chain) is shown here with its context. What it recognizes is unknown. Germline V gene lookup returns CDR1 SGHRS and CDR2 YFSETQ. The CDR3 contains 13 residues. Trimming took off 7 bases at V and 4 bases at J, with 14 bases between the two ends. This sample stems from a study of shared clonotypes between healthy human individuals. Study-level points and caveats: Clonotypes that were shared across a few donors made up approximately 5% of naive CD4 clonotypes.

Each subset's genomic DNA was shared equally among a number of immunoSEQ plates. Repertoires were generated with immunoSEQ multiplex PCR, while TCRdb's copy carries only in-frame clones and drops some. The sample includes over a million clones, over 95% of them seen just once. Sequencing was performed on naive CD4+ T cells sorted from blood. The sample's subset: CD45RA+ positively selected. The chain carries TRBV5-1 and TRBJ1-2; D gene uncertain. This clonotype was sampled from a man aged 25-45 years in good health. CDR3 in DNA: TGCGCCAGCGGTTTTGCGGCGGCCTATGGCTACACCTTC. It encodes CASGFAAAYGYTF. Combining the CDR3 with reference TRBV5-1 and TRBJ1-2 gives the whole variable domain KAGVTQTPRYLIKTRGQQVTLSCSPISGHRSVSWYQQTPGQGLQFLFEYFSETQRNKGNFPGRFSGRQFSNSRSEMNVSTLELGDSALYLCASGFAAAYGYTFGSGTRLTVV.